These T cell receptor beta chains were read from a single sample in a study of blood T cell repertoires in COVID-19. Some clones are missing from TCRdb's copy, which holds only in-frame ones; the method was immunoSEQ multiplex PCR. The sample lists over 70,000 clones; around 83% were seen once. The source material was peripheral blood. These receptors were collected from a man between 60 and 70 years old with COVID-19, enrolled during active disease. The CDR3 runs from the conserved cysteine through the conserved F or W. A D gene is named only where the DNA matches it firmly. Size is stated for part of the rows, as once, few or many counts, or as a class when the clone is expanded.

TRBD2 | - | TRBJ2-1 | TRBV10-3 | TGTGCCATCAGATCGGAAAGCGGGAGAAATGGGGCTTCCTACAATGAGCAGTTCTTC | CAIRSESGRNGASYNEQFF
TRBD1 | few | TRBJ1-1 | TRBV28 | TGTGCCAGCACCCCGGAGGCAGGGGGCGCGATGAACACTGAAGCTTTCTTT | CASTPEAGGAMNTEAFF
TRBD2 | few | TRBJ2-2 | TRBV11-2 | TGTGCCAGCAGCGCACTTAGCGGGAGCCCCGGGGAGCTGTTTTTT | CASSALSGSPGELFF
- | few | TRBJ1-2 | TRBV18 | TGTGCCAGCTCACCAGATTCGGGGTTTAGGTATGGCTACACCTTC | CASSPDSGFRYGYTF
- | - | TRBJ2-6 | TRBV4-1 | TGCGCCAGCAGCCAATATGTTCTAGTAAGAAGTTCTGGGGCCAACGTCCTGACTTTC | CASSQYVLVRSSGANVLTF
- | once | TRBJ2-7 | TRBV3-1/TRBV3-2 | TGTGCCAGCAGGCGGACAGATGCATACGAGCAGTACTTC | CASRRTDAYEQYF
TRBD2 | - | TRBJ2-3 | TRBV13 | TGTGCCAGCAGATCCCTCCGCTCCCTGCGGGAGTTTAAAGATACGCAGTATTTT | CASRSLRSLREFKDTQYF
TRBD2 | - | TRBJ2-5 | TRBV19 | TGTGCCAGTAGTTCTCAAGCGGGGGCCGGGCAAGAGACCCAGTACTTC | CASSSQAGAGQETQYF
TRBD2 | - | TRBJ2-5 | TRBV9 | TGTGCCAGCAGCGTAGAAGGTGGTCTAGCGGGGGGCCGCGGAGAGACCCAGTACTTC | CASSVEGGLAGGRGETQYF
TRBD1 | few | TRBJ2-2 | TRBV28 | TGTGCCAGCAGTTTGCCGGGACAGGGGGTCGGGGGTGGCCGGTGGGAGCTGTTTTTT | CASSLPGQGVGGGRWELFF
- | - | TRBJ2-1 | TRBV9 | TGTGCCAGCAGCGTAGAATCAGGACTTCCTCCCGATGAGCAGTTCTTC | CASSVESGLPPDEQFF
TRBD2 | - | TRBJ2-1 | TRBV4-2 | TGTGCCAGCAGCCAAGGAGTTGTAGGGGCGGGAGTCTCCTACAATGAGCAGTTCTTC | CASSQGVVGAGVSYNEQFF
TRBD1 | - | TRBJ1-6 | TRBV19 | TGTGCCAGTAGTACCACGACAGGGGGCTCCTATAATTCACCCCTCCACTTT | CASSTTTGGSYNSPLHF
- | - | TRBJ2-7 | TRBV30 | TGTGCCTGGAGTTCATATCAACAGGGTTATGTTTACGAGCAGTACTTC | CAWSSYQQGYVYEQYF
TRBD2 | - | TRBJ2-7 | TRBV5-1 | TGCGCCAGCAGCTTGTCAGCGGGGGGACCCTACGAGCAGTACTTC | CASSLSAGGPYEQYF
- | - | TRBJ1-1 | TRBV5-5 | TGTGCCAGCAGCTTGGGTGGGGGCTATATGAACACTGAAGCTTTCTTT | CASSLGGGYMNTEAFF
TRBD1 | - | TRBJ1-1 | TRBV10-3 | TGTGCCATCAGCTTGGACAGGGGAGGAACTGAAGCTTTCTTT | CAISLDRGGTEAFF